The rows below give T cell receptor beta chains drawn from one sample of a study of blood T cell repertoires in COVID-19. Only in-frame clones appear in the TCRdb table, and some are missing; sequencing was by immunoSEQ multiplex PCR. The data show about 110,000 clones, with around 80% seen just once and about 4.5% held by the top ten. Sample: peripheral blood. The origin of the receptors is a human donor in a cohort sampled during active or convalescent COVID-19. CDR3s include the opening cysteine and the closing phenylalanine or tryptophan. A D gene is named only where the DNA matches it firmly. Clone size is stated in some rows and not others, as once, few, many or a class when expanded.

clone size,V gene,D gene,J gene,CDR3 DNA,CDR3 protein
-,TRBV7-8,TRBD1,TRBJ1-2,TGTGCCAGCAGCCCCAGACAGGGCCAGAATGGCTACACCTTC,CASSPRQGQNGYTF
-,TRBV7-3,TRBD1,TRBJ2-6,TGTGCCAGCAGCTTAACTCAGGGGGCGGGGGCCAACGTCCTGACTTTC,CASSLTQGAGANVLTF
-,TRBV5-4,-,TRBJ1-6,TGTGCCAGCAGCTTGGGACAAAAACTTTATAATTCACCCCTCCACTTT,CASSLGQKLYNSPLHF
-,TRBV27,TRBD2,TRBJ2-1,TGTGCCAGCAGTTCCGGGACTAGCGGCCACAATGAGCAGTTCTTC,CASSSGTSGHNEQFF
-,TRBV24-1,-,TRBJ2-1,TGTGCCACCAGTGATAATCTATTCCGATCCCATGAGCAGTTCTTC,CATSDNLFRSHEQFF
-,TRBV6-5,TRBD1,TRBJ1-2,TGTGCCAGCTCTCGACAGGGTGAAGGGGATGGCTACACCTTC,CASSRQGEGDGYTF
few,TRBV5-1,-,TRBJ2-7,TGCGCCAGCAGGGGACTCCAAGGGTCCTACGAGCAGTACTTC,CASRGLQGSYEQYF
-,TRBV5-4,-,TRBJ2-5,TGTGCCAGCAGCCCAGGACTGTTCCAAGAGACCCAGTACTTC,CASSPGLFQETQYF
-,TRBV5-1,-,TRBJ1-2,TGCGCCAGCACTCCCGGGGGGGCCTATGGCTACACCTTC,CASTPGGAYGYTF
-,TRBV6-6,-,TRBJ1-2,TGTGCCAGCAGTTACTCTCCGAGGAGGGACTATGGCTACACCTTC,CASSYSPRRDYGYTF
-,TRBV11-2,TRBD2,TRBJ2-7,TGTGCCAGCAGCTTAGATTGGCGGGGGGGTGTCGAGCAGTACTTC,CASSLDWRGGVEQYF
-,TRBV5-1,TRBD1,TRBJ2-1,TGCGCCAGCAGCGGGACAGGACCCTACAATGAGCAGTTCTTC,CASSGTGPYNEQFF
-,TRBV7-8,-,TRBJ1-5,TGTGCCAGCAGCTCCAAGGGGTATAGCAATCAGCCCCAGCATTTT,CASSSKGYSNQPQHF
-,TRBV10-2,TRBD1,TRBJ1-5,TGCGCCAGCAGTGTAGGACAGGGGTCTCAGCCCCAGCATTTT,CASSVGQGSQPQHF
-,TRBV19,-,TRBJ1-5,TGTGCCACCAGGGGTAGCAATCAGCCCCAGCATTTT,CATRGSNQPQHF
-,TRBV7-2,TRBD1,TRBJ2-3,TGTGCCAGCAGCCCGGGACAGGGGGCAGATACGCAGTATTTT,CASSPGQGADTQYF
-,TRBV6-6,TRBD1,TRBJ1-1,TGTGCCAGCAGACCCGGACAGGGTAAGAACACTGAAGCTTTCTTT,CASRPGQGKNTEAFF
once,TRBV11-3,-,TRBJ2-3,TGTGCCAGCAGCTTGAGTAGGCGAGCAGGGCTTGCAGATACGCAGTATTTT,CASSLSRRAGLADTQYF
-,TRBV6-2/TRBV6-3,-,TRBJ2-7,TGTGCCAGCAGTTACTCGACCGGGGGTGCCGCCTACGAGCAGTACTTC,CASSYSTGGAAYEQYF
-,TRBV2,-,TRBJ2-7,TGTGCCAGCACCAAGAGCCGAAGCTCCTACGAGCAGTACTTC,CASTKSRSSYEQYF
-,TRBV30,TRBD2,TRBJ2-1,TGTGCCTGGAGTGTAGGGACTAGCGGGAGGAATGAGCAGTTCTTC,CAWSVGTSGRNEQFF
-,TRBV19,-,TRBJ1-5,TGTGCCAGTAGTATACAGGGCACTCAGCCCCAGCATTTT,CASSIQGTQPQHF
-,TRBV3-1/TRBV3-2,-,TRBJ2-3,TGTGCCAGCAGCCCCCCGGGGGTCGCAGATACGCAGTATTTT,CASSPPGVADTQYF
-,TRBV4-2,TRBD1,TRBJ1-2,TGTGCCAGCAGCCCCAGACAGGGGGCCAACTATGGCTACACCTTC,CASSPRQGANYGYTF
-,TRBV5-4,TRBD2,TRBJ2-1,TGTGCCAGCAGCCCCGCACTAGCGGGGGGGCAGAGGGTTGAGCAGTTCTTC,CASSPALAGGQRVEQFF
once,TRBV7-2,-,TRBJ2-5,TGTGCCAGCAGTTACTACTTCGCGGGGTTACGGGAGACCCAGTACTTC,CASSYYFAGLRETQYF
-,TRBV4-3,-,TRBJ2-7,TGCGCCAGCAGCCAAGATGGTTCAGGGCGCAACGAGCAGTACTTC,CASSQDGSGRNEQYF
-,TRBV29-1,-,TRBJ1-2,TGCAGCGTTGTATGGGGCCCCCCTATCTATGGCTACACCTTC,CSVVWGPPIYGYTF
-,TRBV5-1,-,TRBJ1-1,TGCGCCAGCAGCGACAGGCCGGACACTGAAGCTTTCTTT,CASSDRPDTEAFF
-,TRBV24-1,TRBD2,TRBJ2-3,TGTGCCACCAGTGATGCCGGGACTAGTGGAGATACGCAGTATTTT,CATSDAGTSGDTQYF
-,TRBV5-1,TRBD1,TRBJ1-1,TGCGCCAGCAGCCGGACAGGGGACCTGAACACTGAAGCTTTCTTT,CASSRTGDLNTEAFF
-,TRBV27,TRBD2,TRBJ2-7,TGTGCCAGCAGCCGCCATAGGACTAGCGGGGGATACGAGCAGTACTTC,CASSRHRTSGGYEQYF
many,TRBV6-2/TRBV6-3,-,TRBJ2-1,TGTGCCAGCAGTTACACCCACGGGTGGTACAATGAGCAGTTCTTC,CASSYTHGWYNEQFF
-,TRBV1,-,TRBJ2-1,TGCACCAGCAGCCCCCGCAAACCGGGACTAGCGGTACAGCAGTTCTTC,CTSSPRKPGLAVQQFF
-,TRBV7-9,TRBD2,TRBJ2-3,TGTGCCAGCAGCCCTCAGCGGGGCACTAACGCAGATACGCAGTATTTT,CASSPQRGTNADTQYF
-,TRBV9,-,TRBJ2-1,TGTGCCAGCAGCGTAGGAGGGGGTGCCCCCTACAATGAGCAGTTCTTC,CASSVGGGAPYNEQFF
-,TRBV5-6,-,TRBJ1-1,TGTGCCAGCAGCTATACACAGGGCAAAGCTTTCTTT,CASSYTQGKAFF
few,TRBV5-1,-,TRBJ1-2,TGCGCCAGCAGCTTGGATCCGGGAGGGGGATACACCTTC,CASSLDPGGGYTF
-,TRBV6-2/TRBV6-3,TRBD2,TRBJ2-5,TGTGCCAGCAGTCCACATCATGGGGGACTAATAGGAGAGACCCAGTACTTC,CASSPHHGGLIGETQYF
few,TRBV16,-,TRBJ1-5,TGTGCCAGCAGCCAATTGGTCAGTAGCAATCAGCCCCAGCATTTT,CASSQLVSSNQPQHF
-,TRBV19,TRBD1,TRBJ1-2,TGTGCCAGTAGTTTAACCGGCGGGACAGCTAACTATGGCTACACCTTC,CASSLTGGTANYGYTF
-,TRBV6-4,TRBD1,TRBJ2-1,TGTGCCAGCAGTGACCAACCGGGACAGCCCTACAATGAGCAGTTCTTC,CASSDQPGQPYNEQFF
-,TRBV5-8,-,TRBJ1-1,TGTGCCAGCAGCTCGGGACTTCTGAACACTGAAGCTTTCTTT,CASSSGLLNTEAFF
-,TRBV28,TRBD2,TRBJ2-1,TGTGCCAGCAGTTTCCCACTAGCGGGAGTTGGCGATGAGCAGTTCTTC,CASSFPLAGVGDEQFF
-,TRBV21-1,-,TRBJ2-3,TGTGCCAGAGGGGGATACACAGATACGCAGTATTTT,CARGGYTDTQYF
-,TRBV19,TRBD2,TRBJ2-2,TGTGCCAGTAGCTTCGGACTAGCGGGATCCACCGGGGAGCTGTTTTTT,CASSFGLAGSTGELFF
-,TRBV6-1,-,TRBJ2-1,TGTGCCAGCAGTGAAGCGAGGTTAGCAGATGAGCAGTTCTTC,CASSEARLADEQFF
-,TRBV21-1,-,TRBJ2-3,TGTGCCAGCAGCAATTCCGCTGCTCAAGAGGTACCAGATACGCAGTATTTT,CASSNSAAQEVPDTQYF
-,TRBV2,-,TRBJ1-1,TGTGCCAGCAGGGAAAGACTCGGAAGGAACACTGAAGCTTTCTTT,CASRERLGRNTEAFF
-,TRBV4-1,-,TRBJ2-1,TGCGCCAGCGGATCACGGGTAAATGAGCAGTTCTTC,CASGSRVNEQFF